The 17 T cell receptor beta chains listed next were all sequenced from one sample in a study of blood T cell repertoires in COVID-19. Assay: immunoSEQ multiplex PCR; the TCRdb copy retains only in-frame clones and omits some. The data hold about 350,000 clones, with about nine tenths observed a single time. Sequencing was performed on peripheral blood. The receptors derive from a woman aged 55-69 years with COVID-19, enrolled during active disease.

Written as DNA, the CDR3 is TGTGCCAGCAGCTTCACTAGCGGGGCCGGGGAGCTGTTTTTT. Its translation is CASSFTSGAGELFF. The rearrangement links TRBV7-8 to TRBJ2-2; 10 positions agree with TRBD2. Germline loops: CDR1 SGHVS, CDR2 FQNEAQ. The CDR3 covers 14 residues. V was pared by 3 bases and J by 6 bases, with 1 base of the junction left unmatched.

J is TRBJ2-7 and V is TRBV7-2; D possibly corresponds to TRBD1 (5 bases). The CDR3 runs to 14 residues. Germline CDR1 is SGHTA and CDR2 is FQGNSA. V was cut by 2 bases and J by 4 bases, with 12 bases left in between. CDR3 loop: CASSLSQGPYEQYF. CDR3 in DNA: TGTGCCAGCAGCTTAAGTCAGGGCCCATACGAGCAGTACTTC.

This sequence joins TRBV5-1 and TRBJ2-7, with 15 bases lining up with TRBD2. Germline V CDR1 and CDR2: SGHRS, YFSETQ. J gave up 6 bases and V 9 bases, and 13 bases lay outside the gene matches. The CDR3 is 16 residues long. CDR3: CATSSGTSGGRGEQYF. The CDR3, as DNA: TGCGCCACCTCCTCCGGGACTAGCGGGGGGCGAGGCGAGCAGTACTTC.

The rearrangement uses TRBV6-5 and TRBJ1-6; TRBD1 is a possible D gene (5 bases). Trimming cost V 10 bases and J 10 bases, with 17 bases left between them. Germline lookup yields CDR1 MNHEY and CDR2 SVGAGI. The CDR3 totals 13 residues. The CDR3: CATLAGRGSPLHF. The CDR3 DNA reads TGTGCCACCTTGGCGGGGCGTGGGTCACCCCTCCACTTT.

V usage is TRBV7-9 and J usage is TRBJ1-3; unclear D gene. This CDR3 is 14 amino acids long. Germline CDR1 SEHNR, CDR2 FQNEAQ (reference sequence). Deletions cut 1 base from V and 2 bases from J, with 6 bases between. CDR3 protein: CASSLGVAGNTIYF. The CDR3 DNA sequence: TGTGCCAGCAGCTTAGGAGTAGCTGGAAACACCATATATTTT.

The gene calls are TRBV7-9 and TRBJ2-3, with 10 bases identical to TRBD2. Trimming took 4 bases from V and 10 from J; bases not matched to a gene: 14. CDR3 length equals 16 residues. Germline CDR1 SEHNR, CDR2 FQNEAQ (reference sequence). This CDR3 reads CASSWNLLAGAASQYF. CDR3 DNA sequence: TGTGCCAGCAGCTGGAATCTGCTAGCGGGGGCGGCATCGCAGTATTTT.

J is TRBJ2-7 and V is TRBV21-1; the DNA was not compared with TRBD1, the D call given in the table. TRBV21-1 is deemed a pseudogene. The CDR3 contains 16 residues. CDR3 sequence: CASSSDGQGASYEQYF. CDR3 nucleotide sequence: TGTGCCAGCAGCAGCGACGGACAGGGGGCCTCCTACGAGCAGTACTTC.

This chain links TRBV5-6 with TRBJ1-1, with D possibly TRBD1 on 5 matching bases. The CDR3 length is 15 residues. Trimming left V 3 bases short and J 7 bases short, with 19 bases between. The V gene's germline CDR1 is SGHDT and CDR2 YYEEEE. The CDR3 DNA sequence: TGTGCCAGCAGCTGGACACCCGATGGGATCCTTGAAGCTTTCTTT. As protein: CASSWTPDGILEAFF.

V is TRBV18 and J is TRBJ1-4, with D perhaps matching TRBD1 (5 bases). CDR1 KGHSH and CDR2 LQKENI come from the germline V gene. The germline V and J ends were trimmed by 3 bases and 0 bases, with 11 bases remaining between them. The CDR3 totals 16 residues. The CDR3 here is CASSPRDPSTNEKLFF. DNA for the CDR3: TGTGCCAGCTCACCGCGGGACCCTTCAACTAATGAAAAACTGTTTTTT.

This clone was recorded once. This chain links TRBV28 with TRBJ1-2; D is unresolved. The V and J ends lost 5 bases and 5 bases respectively, with 9 bases between them. The CDR3 totals 12 residues. Germline V CDR1 and CDR2: MDHEN, SYDVKM. For the CDR3, the DNA is TGTGCCAGCAGTCTTCGGTCGTATGGCTACACCTTC. This translates into CASSLRSYGYTF.

The chain has TRBV11-2 and TRBJ2-3; 12 bases align to TRBD2. The CDR3 runs to 18 residues. The V gene's germline CDR1 is SGHAT and CDR2 FQNNGV. The junction had 6 bases not matched to a gene; V was cut back by 1 base and J by 1 base. The CDR3 here is CASSLGLAGAIRTDTQYF. CDR3 coding DNA: TGTGCCAGCAGCTTAGGACTAGCGGGGGCCATACGCACAGATACGCAGTATTTT.

This clone was seen a single time. This rearrangement joins TRBV19 to TRBJ2-1; 7 bases are shared with TRBD1. Germline V gene sequence: CDR1 LNHDA, CDR2 SQIVND (reference sequence). Trimming at V came to 2 bases and at J to 6 bases, leaving 7 bases not matched to a gene. CDR3 length equals 15 residues. The CDR3, as DNA: TGTGCCAGTAGTATATACAGGGGAAGGGGCAATGAGCAGTTCTTC. This encodes CASSIYRGRGNEQFF.

J is TRBJ2-7 and V is TRBV7-9, with unresolved D. V was trimmed by 1 base and J by 3 bases, leaving 10 bases between them. Per the germline V gene, CDR1 is SEHNR and CDR2 is FQNEAQ (reference sequence). The CDR3 runs to 14 residues. CDR3 nucleotides: TGTGCCAGCAGCTTAGAGTGGCAAAGCTACGAGCAGTACTTC. Translation: CASSLEWQSYEQYF.

Of note for this clone: At one end, the junction sequence differs from germline, possibly due to a read error. The rearrangement links TRBV24-1 to TRBJ1-2, with D possibly TRBD1 on 6 matching bases. Looked up from germline, CDR1 is KGHDR and CDR2 is SFDVKD. CDR3 length equals 17 residues. The CDR3 sequence is CATSDYERGGKNYGYTF. CDR3 bases: TGTGCCACAAGTGATTATGAACGAGGGGGAAAAAACTATGGCTACACCTTC.

This sequence joins TRBV19 and TRBJ2-2; D perhaps matches TRBD1 (5 bases). CDR1 LNHDA and CDR2 SQIVND come from the germline V gene (reference sequence). V lost 3 bases to trimming and J lost 4 bases, with 12 bases between them. This CDR3 has 15 amino acids. The CDR3 nucleotides are TGTGCCAGTAGTATGGACACCGCCATCACCGGGGAGCTGTTTTTT. Its protein is CASSMDTAITGELFF.

In DNA form, the CDR3 reads TGTGCCAGCACTCCGAGCAATCAGCCCCAGCATTTT. It specifies CASTPSNQPQHF. The chain joins TRBV28 to TRBJ1-5; D unclear. The germline CDR1 and CDR2 sequences are MDHEN and SYDVKM. This CDR3 comprises 12 residues. V lost 7 bases and J 1 base, leaving 5 bases between the germline ends.

The chain recombines TRBV27 with TRBJ2-2; 9 positions match TRBD2. The CDR3 has 17 amino acids. From germline, CDR1 is MNHEY and CDR2 SMNVEV (reference sequence). With 0 bases clipped from V and 4 bases from J, the junction kept 6 bases outside the gene matches. The CDR3 DNA sequence: TGTGCCAGCAGTTTATCAAGGCGGGGGGGCGGCACCGGGGAGCTGTTTTTT. Its translation is CASSLSRRGGGTGELFF.